This T cell receptor (beta chain) comes out of a study of T-cell reconstitution after alpha-beta-depleted transplantation in children. Looked up from germline, CDR1 is MNHEY and CDR2 is SMNVEV (reference sequence). This CDR3 is built from 15 residues. Losses at the gene ends were 4 bases for V and 4 bases for J; bases not matched to a gene: 7. Researchers prepared the TCRbeta library using unique molecular identifiers, the study reports. One entry per CDR3 protein, called by TCRdb with MiXCR from the PCR reads. The sample shows hundreds of thousands of distinct CDR3 sequences, under 30% of them seen only once.

The specimen comprised PBMCs, sampled before TCRalphabeta/CD19-depleted stem cell transplant. The source of this sequence is a girl aged 2 to 9 with Fanconi anemia, due to receive a stem cell transplant. The V and J genes are TRBV27 and TRBJ2-7; 10 bases fit TRBD2. CDR3 protein: CASSWASGSFYEQYF. The CDR3, as DNA: TGTGCCAGCAGTTGGGCTAGCGGGAGTTTTTACGAGCAGTACTTC.